This T cell receptor beta chain was profiled in a study of PD-1 blockade in classical Hodgkin lymphoma. Broader study findings: With CD4+ cells, TCR diversity rose significantly by C4D1, but not with CD8+ cells.

The germline CDR1 and CDR2 sequences are LNHNV and YYDKDF (reference sequence). CDR3 length equals 15 residues. V dropped 0 bases and J dropped 4 bases, with 12 bases sitting between them. Sample time point: cycle 4 day 1 (C4D1), after five to seven weeks of nivolumab. Brentuximab vedotin exposure varied, and every patient relapsed after autologous stem cell transplantation. In regard to this clone: Its antigen is currently unknown.

Sequenced by immunoSEQ multiplex PCR; TCRdb stores in-frame clones only, minus some. The table includes 5,500 to 7,000 clones, approximately 86% detected once. The origin of this receptor is a human donor with classical Hodgkin lymphoma. The V call is TRBV15, the J call TRBJ2-5; D is perhaps TRBD1 (6 bases). The material was peripheral blood mononuclear cells (PBMCs), obtained before the fourth cycle of nivolumab. CDR3 region: CATSRDDRSRETQYF. The CDR3 DNA reads as TGTGCCACCAGCAGAGATGACAGGAGCCGAGAGACCCAGTACTTC.